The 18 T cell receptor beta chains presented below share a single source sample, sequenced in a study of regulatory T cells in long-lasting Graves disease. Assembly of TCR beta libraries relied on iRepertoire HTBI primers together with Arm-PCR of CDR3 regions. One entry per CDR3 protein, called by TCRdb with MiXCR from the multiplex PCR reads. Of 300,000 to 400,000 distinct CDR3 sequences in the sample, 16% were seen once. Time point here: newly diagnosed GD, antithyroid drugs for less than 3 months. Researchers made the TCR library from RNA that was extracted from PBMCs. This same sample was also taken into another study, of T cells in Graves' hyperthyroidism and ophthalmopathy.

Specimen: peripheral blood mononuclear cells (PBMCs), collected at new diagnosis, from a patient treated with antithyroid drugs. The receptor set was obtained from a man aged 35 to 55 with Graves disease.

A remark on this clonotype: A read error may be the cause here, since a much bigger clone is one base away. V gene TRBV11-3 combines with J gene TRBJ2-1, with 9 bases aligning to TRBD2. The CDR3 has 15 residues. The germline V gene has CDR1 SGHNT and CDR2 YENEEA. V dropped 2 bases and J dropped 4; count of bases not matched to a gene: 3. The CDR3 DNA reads TGTGCCAGCAGCTTACAAGCGGGGGGTTACAATGAGCAGTTCTTC. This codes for CASSLQAGGYNEQFF.

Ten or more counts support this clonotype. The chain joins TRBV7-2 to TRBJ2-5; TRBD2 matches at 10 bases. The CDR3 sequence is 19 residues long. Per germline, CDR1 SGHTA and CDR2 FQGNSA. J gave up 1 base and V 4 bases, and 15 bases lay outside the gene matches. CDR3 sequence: CASSSYRITSGELQETQYF. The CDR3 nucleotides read TGTGCCAGCAGCTCCTACCGGATCACTAGCGGGGAACTCCAAGAGACCCAGTACTTC.

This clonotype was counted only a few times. The CDR3 nucleotides are TGTGCCAGCAGCGTAGGGGCACAGATTATCCAAGAGACCCAGTACTTC. This codes for CASSVGAQIIQETQYF. The chain is built from TRBV9 and TRBJ2-5; D gene ambiguous. The CDR3 is 16 residues long. Trimming pared 0 bases from V and 1 base from J, leaving 13 bases between. Germline V gene data show CDR1 as SGDLS and CDR2 as YYNGEE.

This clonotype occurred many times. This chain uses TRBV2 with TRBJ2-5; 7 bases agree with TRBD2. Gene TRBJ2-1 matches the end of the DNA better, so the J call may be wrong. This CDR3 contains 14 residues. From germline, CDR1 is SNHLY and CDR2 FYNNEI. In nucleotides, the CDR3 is TGTGCCAGCAGTCCCCGGGGGGTGAGGAATGAGCAGTTCTTC. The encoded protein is CASSPRGVRNEQFF.

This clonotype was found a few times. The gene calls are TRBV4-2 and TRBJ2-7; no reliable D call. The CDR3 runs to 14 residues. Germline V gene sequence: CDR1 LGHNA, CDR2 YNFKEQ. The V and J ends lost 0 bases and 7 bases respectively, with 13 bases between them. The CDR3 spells CASSQDLGSEEQYF. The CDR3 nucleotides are TGTGCCAGCAGCCAAGATCTGGGCAGTGAAGAGCAGTACTTC.

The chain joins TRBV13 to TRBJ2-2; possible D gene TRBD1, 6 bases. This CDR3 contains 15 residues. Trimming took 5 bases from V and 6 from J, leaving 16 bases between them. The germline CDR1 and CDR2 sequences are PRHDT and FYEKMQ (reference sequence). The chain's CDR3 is CASSGQYRAAGELFF. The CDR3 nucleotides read TGTGCCAGCAGCGGACAATACAGGGCGGCCGGGGAGCTGTTTTTT.

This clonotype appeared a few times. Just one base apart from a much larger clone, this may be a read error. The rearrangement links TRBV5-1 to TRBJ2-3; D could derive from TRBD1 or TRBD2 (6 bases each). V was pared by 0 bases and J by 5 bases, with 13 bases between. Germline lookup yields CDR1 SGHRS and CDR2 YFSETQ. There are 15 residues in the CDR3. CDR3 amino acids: CASSLVGGTEDTQYF. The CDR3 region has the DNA TGCGCCAGCAGCTTGGTGGGGGGCACGGAAGATACGCAGTATTTT.

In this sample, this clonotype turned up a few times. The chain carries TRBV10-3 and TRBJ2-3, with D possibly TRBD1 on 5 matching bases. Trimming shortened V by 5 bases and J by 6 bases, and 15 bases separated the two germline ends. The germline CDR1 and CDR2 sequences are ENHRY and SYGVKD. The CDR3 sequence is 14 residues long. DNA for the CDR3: TGTGCCATCAGTAGAGACCTGGGGCGGGATACGCAGTATTTT. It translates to CAISRDLGRDTQYF.

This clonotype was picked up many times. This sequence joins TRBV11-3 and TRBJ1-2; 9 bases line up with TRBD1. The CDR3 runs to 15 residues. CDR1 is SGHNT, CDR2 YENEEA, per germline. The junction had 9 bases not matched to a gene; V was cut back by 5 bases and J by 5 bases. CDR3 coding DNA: TGTGCCAGCAGCCCCGGGACAGGGATTATGTATGGCTACACCTTC. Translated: CASSPGTGIMYGYTF.

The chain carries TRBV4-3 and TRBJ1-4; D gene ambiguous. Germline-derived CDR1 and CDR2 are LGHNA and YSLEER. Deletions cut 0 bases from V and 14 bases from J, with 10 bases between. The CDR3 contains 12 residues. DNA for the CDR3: TGCGCCAGCAGCCAAGAAAATGGCCGGCTGTTTTTT. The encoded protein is CASSQENGRLFF.

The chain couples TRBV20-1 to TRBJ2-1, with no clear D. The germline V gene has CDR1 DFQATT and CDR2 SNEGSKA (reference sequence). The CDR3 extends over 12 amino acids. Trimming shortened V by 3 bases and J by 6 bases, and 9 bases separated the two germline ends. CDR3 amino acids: CSASRRINEQFF. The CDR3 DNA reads TGCAGTGCTAGTCGGCGGATCAATGAGCAGTTCTTC.

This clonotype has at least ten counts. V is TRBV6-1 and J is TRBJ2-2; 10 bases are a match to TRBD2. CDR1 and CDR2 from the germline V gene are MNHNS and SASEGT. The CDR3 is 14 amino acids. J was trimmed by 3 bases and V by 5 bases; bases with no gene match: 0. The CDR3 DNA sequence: TGTGCCAGCAGTAGCGGGGGGGACACCGGGGAGCTGTTTTTT. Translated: CASSSGGDTGELFF.

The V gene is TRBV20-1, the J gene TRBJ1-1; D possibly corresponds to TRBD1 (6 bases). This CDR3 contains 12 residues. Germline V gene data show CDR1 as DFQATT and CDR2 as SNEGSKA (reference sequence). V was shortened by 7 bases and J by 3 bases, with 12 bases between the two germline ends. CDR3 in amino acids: CSVKSGDTEAFF. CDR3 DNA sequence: TGCAGTGTTAAGTCAGGGGACACTGAAGCTTTCTTT.

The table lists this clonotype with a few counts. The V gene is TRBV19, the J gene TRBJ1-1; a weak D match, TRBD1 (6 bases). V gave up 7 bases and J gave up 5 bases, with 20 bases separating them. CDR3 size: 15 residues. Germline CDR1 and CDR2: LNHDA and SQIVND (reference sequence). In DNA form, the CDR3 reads TGTGCCAGTACCCTAGGGGGAAGCCGGGCTACTGAAGCTTTCTTT. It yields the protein CASTLGGSRATEAFF.

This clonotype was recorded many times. This CDR3 is CASSLPFWDEQFF. CDR3 in DNA: TGTGCCAGCAGTCTCCCCTTTTGGGATGAGCAGTTCTTC. The chain links TRBV28 to TRBJ2-1, with unresolved D. With 5 bases removed from V and 8 bases from J, the gap between germline ends came to 13 bases. The length of the CDR3 is 13 residues. From germline, CDR1 is MDHEN and CDR2 SYDVKM.

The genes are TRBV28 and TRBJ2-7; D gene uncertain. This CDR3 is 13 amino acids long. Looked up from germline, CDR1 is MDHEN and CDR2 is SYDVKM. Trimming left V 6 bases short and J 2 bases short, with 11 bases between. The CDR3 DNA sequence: TGTGCCAGCAGCCACCAATTAACCTACGAGCAGTACTTC. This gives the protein CASSHQLTYEQYF.

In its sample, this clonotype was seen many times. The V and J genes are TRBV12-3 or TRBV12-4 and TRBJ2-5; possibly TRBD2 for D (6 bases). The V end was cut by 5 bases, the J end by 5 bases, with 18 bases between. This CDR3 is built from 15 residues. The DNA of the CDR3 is TGTGCCAGCAGTCTTACACTCTACGCGGGGGAGACCCAGTACTTC. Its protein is CASSLTLYAGETQYF.

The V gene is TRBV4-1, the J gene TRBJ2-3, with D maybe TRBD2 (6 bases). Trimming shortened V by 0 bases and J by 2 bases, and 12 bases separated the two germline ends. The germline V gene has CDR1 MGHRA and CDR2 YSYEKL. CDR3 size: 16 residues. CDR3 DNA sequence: TGCGCCAGCAGCCAAGACGGGGGACGAACCACAGATACGCAGTATTTT. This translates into CASSQDGGRTTDTQYF.